One and the same sample provided the 2 T cell receptor beta chains below, sequenced in a study of T cells in Graves' hyperthyroidism and ophthalmopathy. The source material, RNA transcripts, was used to amplify TCR beta CDR3 regions. In the first-round RT-PCR of the TCR CDR3, the HTBI primer set was used. TCRdb independently ran MiXCR on the multiplex PCR reads; one entry per CDR3 protein. The sample shows about 770,000 distinct CDR3 sequences, around a sixth of them seen only once. The specimen sequenced was blood. These receptors were collected from a woman aged 45-59 years with Graves' hyperthyroidism that later progressed to Graves' ophthalmopathy.

This clonotype has just a few counts. The chain joins TRBV5-1 to TRBJ2-7; 7 bases are a match to TRBD2. Germline CDR1 reads SGHRS; CDR2 reads YFSETQ. The CDR3 is made up of 13 amino acids. Trimming at V came to 6 bases and at J to 1 base, leaving 4 bases not matched to a gene. The CDR3 reads CASKMGGSYEQYF. CDR3 bases: TGCGCCAGCAAAATGGGGGGGTCCTACGAGCAGTACTTC.

This clonotype was seen a handful of times. The rearrangement joins TRBV13 to TRBJ1-4; no clear D gene. In germline, CDR1 is PRHDT, CDR2 FYEKMQ (reference sequence). Trimming left V 2 bases short and J 8 bases short, with 12 bases between. The CDR3 is 14 amino acids. Here the CDR3 DNA reads TGTGCCAGCAGCTTAAAAGGGTTGCGGGAAAAACTGTTTTTT. Protein sequence: CASSLKGLREKLFF.